The present T cell receptor beta chain was sequenced within a study of blood T cell dynamics during melanoma immunotherapy. Study at large: Patients with metastatic melanoma got pembrolizumab or nivolumab-ipilimumab as first-line care.

Every bulk PBMC sample received the same 350 ng of DNA. This table comes from immunoSEQ multiplex PCR, and its TCRdb copy is limited to in-frame clones, with some not included. The sample shows about 12,000 clones, about four fifths of them seen only once. The CDR3 extends over 14 amino acids. V was pared by 6 bases and J by 0 bases, with 11 bases between. Germline CDR1 is MNHNY and CDR2 is SVGAGI (reference sequence). Time point specified: pre-treatment baseline. This chain connects TRBV6-6 to TRBJ1-1; no clear D. The material sequenced was blood, taken from a patient treated with checkpoint blockade. The receptor was derived from a human donor with melanoma. In DNA form, the CDR3 reads TGTGCCAGCAGGCCTCCCCAGGTGAACACTGAAGCTTTCTTT. This sequence encodes CASRPPQVNTEAFF.